Reported below is one T cell receptor (beta chain). The data derive from a study of preoperative IRX-2 immunotherapy in early breast cancer. Germline values: CDR1 SGHDN, CDR2 FVKESK. CDR3 length: 16 residues. V lost 4 bases, J lost 0 bases, and 13 bases lay in between. The treatment denotes: preoperative locoregional IRX-2 cytokine immunotherapy. Patients received preoperative, locoregional IRX-2 cytokine immunotherapy in a phase Ib study. Sequencing was performed with immunoSEQ multiplex PCR; in TCRdb, only in-frame clones are kept and a portion is missing. This sample has about 26,000 clones, with 75% found just once.

This sample comprised lymph node tissue, obtained after IRX-2 immunotherapy. The TCR was taken from a human donor with breast cancer. This chain uses TRBV14 with TRBJ2-1, with D unresolved. The CDR3 sequence: CASSPLAISSYNEQFF. As DNA, the CDR3 is TGTGCCAGCAGCCCACTCGCGATTAGCTCCTACAATGAGCAGTTCTTC.